These T cell receptor beta chains were read from a single sample in a study of blood T cell repertoires in COVID-19. Clones were sequenced by immunoSEQ multiplex PCR, and TCRdb holds only the in-frame ones, with some missing. The data show 270,000 or so clones, with approximately 90% seen just once and about 4% held by the top ten. Sample: PBMCs or T cells enriched from blood (not recorded which). These receptor sequences come from a woman aged 25 to 45 with acute COVID-19. CDR3s include the opening cysteine and the closing phenylalanine or tryptophan. A D gene is named only where the DNA matches it firmly. Clone sizes are given selectively: once, few, many, or a class where the clone is expanded.

NA	TRBV27	TRBJ2-2	TRBD2	16	TGTGCCAGCAGTTTTAGGGCTAGCGGGATAACCGGGGAGCTGTTTTTT	CASSFRASGITGELFF
few	TRBV4-2	TRBJ2-5	TRBD2	17	TGTGCCAGCAGCCAAGTTCCCTCTGGGGCGGGAGGTGAGACCCAGTACTTC	CASSQVPSGAGGETQYF
NA	TRBV5-4	TRBJ1-5	TRBD1	13	TGTGCCAGAGACAGGGCTGGGAATCAGCCCCAGCATTTT	CARDRAGNQPQHF
NA	TRBV28	TRBJ1-3	NA	14	TGTGCCAGCAGTTTGCACAGGGCTGGAAACACCATATATTTT	CASSLHRAGNTIYF
NA	TRBV28	TRBJ1-5	NA	16	TGTGCCAGCAGTCAAAAGGGAGGAATGAGGGGCCAGCCCCAGCATTTT	CASSQKGGMRGQPQHF
NA	TRBV9	TRBJ2-3	TRBD1	14	TGTGCCAGCAGCGTAGACAGGGGTTTGGATACGCAGTATTTT	CASSVDRGLDTQYF
NA	TRBV11-2	TRBJ2-2	NA	16	TGTGCCAGCAGCTCGGTCCGAAAGCCCAACACCGGGGAGCTGTTTTTT	CASSSVRKPNTGELFF
NA	TRBV7-2	TRBJ2-7	TRBD2	15	TGTGCCAGCAGCAACACTAGCGGGAGGAGGTACGAGCAGTACTTC	CASSNTSGRRYEQYF
NA	TRBV3-1/TRBV3-2	TRBJ1-1	NA	17	TGTGCCAGCAGCCCTACACAGCCCCGTGAAATTAACACTGAAGCTTTCTTT	CASSPTQPREINTEAFF
NA	TRBV6-6	TRBJ1-5	TRBD1	14	TGTGCCAGCAGTGGTGGGACAGGTGTGGGGGTCCCGCATTTT	CASSGGTGVGVPHF
NA	TRBV6-5	TRBJ1-1	NA	13	TGTGCCAGCACTGGGACAACATCCACTGAAGCTTTCTTT	CASTGTTSTEAFF
NA	TRBV5-1	TRBJ2-1	NA	13	TGCGCCAGCAGCACCGGCGGGGTCAATGAGCAGTTCTTC	CASSTGGVNEQFF
NA	TRBV28	TRBJ2-5	TRBD2	16	TGTGCCAGCAGCTCACCGGGACTAGCGGCCCAAGAGACCCAGTACTTC	CASSSPGLAAQETQYF